A selection of T cell receptor beta chains follows, all from one sample in a study of CD8+CD57+ T cells in acquired aplastic anemia. One entry per CDR3 protein results from TCRdb running MiXCR on the reads. Among 180,000 or so distinct CDR3 sequences, 47% were seen once, and the ten largest hold more than 0.85%. Sequenced: sorted CD4+, CD8+, or CD8+CD57+ T cells (not recorded which) from PBMCs. The receptor source for this set is a human donor with aplastic anemia. The CDR3 runs from the conserved cysteine through the conserved F or W. Each record gives: clone size, D gene, V gene, J gene, CDR3 protein, CDR3 DNA. A D gene is named only where the DNA matches it firmly. Rows may omit the clone size; those that give it use once, few, many or a size class.

size: many; D: NA; V: TRBV15; J: TRBJ1-2; CDR3: CATSRDSGTPTYAYTF; DNA: TGTGCCACCAGCAGAGATTCCGGGACTCCGACCTATGCCTACACCTTC
size: NA; D: NA; V: TRBV11-2; J: TRBJ1-2; CDR3: CASSSIPGRDYYGYTF; DNA: TGTGCCAGCAGCTCCATCCCCGGGAGGGACTACTATGGCTACACCTTC
size: many; D: NA; V: TRBV11-2; J: TRBJ1-1; CDR3: CASSQHGGGRGNTEAFF; DNA: TGTGCCAGCAGCCAGCACGGGGGCGGTCGAGGGAACACTGAAGCTTTCTTT
size: NA; D: NA; V: TRBV20-1; J: TRBJ2-6; CDR3: CSASRSGANVLTF; DNA: TGCAGTGCTAGTAGGTCTGGGGCCAACGTCCTGACTTTC
size: many; D: TRBD2; V: TRBV10-3; J: TRBJ2-7; CDR3: CAISEVAGSSYEQYF; DNA: TGTGCCATCAGTGAAGTAGCGGGGAGTTCCTACGAGCAGTACTTC
size: many; D: NA; V: TRBV6-5; J: TRBJ2-7; CDR3: CASSYLTSRPTPYEQYF; DNA: TGTGCCAGCAGTTACTTAACTAGCCGACCAACCCCCTACGAGCAGTACTTC
size: NA; D: NA; V: TRBV29-1; J: TRBJ2-4; CDR3: CSVDLRGELENIQYF; DNA: TGCAGCGTTGATCTAAGGGGTGAGCTCGAAAACATTCAGTACTTC
size: NA; D: TRBD2; V: TRBV12-3/TRBV12-4; J: TRBJ2-7; CDR3: CASSLETSGRASGYEQHF; DNA: TGTGCCAGCAGTTTGGAGACTAGCGGGAGGGCCTCTGGGTACGAGCAGCACTTC
size: NA; D: NA; V: TRBV19; J: TRBJ2-3; CDR3: CASSIGGGGTDTQYF; DNA: TGTGCCAGTAGTATTGGGGGCGGGGGCACAGATACGCAGTATTTT
size: NA; D: TRBD1; V: TRBV20-1; J: TRBJ2-1; CDR3: CSAAQADRGPNEQFF; DNA: TGCAGTGCCGCCCAGGCCGACAGGGGACCGAATGAGCAGTTCTTC
size: NA; D: NA; V: TRBV20-1; J: TRBJ1-1; CDR3: CCASSLQGGVTEAFF; DNA: NA
size: many; D: TRBD2; V: TRBV5-1; J: TRBJ2-5; CDR3: CASSSQRGRQETQYF; DNA: TGCGCCAGCAGCTCCCAGCGGGGGCGCCAAGAGACCCAGTACTTC
size: NA; D: TRBD1; V: TRBV15; J: TRBJ1-6; CDR3: CATSSYGQGNSPLHF; DNA: TGTGCCACCAGCAGTTACGGACAGGGCAATTCACCCCTCCACTTT
size: NA; D: TRBD2; V: TRBV5-4; J: TRBJ2-3; CDR3: CASSLGLAGAHTDTQYF; DNA: TGTGCCAGCAGCTTGGGTCTAGCGGGGGCCCACACAGATACGCAGTATTTT
size: many; D: NA; V: TRBV29-1; J: TRBJ2-7; CDR3: CSVEPIEGGRQYF; DNA: TGCAGCGTTGAGCCGATAGAGGGAGGTCGGCAGTACTTC
size: few; D: NA; V: TRBV7-9; J: TRBJ2-5; CDR3: CASSSPQWTGTQYF; DNA: TGTGCCAGCAGCTCCCCACAGTGGACGGGTACCCAGTACTTC
size: NA; D: TRBD2; V: TRBV6-5; J: TRBJ2-7; CDR3: CASSYSGSGAYEQYF; DNA: TGTGCCAGCAGTTACTCGGGCAGCGGGGCTTACGAGCAGTACTTC
size: many; D: NA; V: TRBV6-5; J: TRBJ2-5; CDR3: CASSYSMGRTQYF; DNA: TGTGCCAGCAGTTACTCGATGGGGAGGACCCAGTACTTC
size: NA; D: NA; V: TRBV11-2; J: TRBJ2-1; CDR3: CASSFWDERGGEQFF; DNA: TGTGCCAGCAGCTTTTGGGACGAAAGGGGGGGTGAGCAGTTCTTC
size: many; D: TRBD2; V: TRBV7-7; J: TRBJ2-3; CDR3: CASSPSGGGTDTQYF; DNA: TGTGCTAGCAGCCCCAGCGGGGGTGGCACAGATACGCAGTATTTT
size: NA; D: NA; V: TRBV19; J: TRBJ2-7; CDR3: CASSMSPWDEQYF; DNA: TGTGCCAGTAGTATGTCCCCGTGGGACGAGCAGTACTTC
size: NA; D: NA; V: TRBV10-3; J: TRBJ1-3; CDR3: CATSRDLRNTIYF; DNA: TGTGCCACCTCAAGGGACCTTCGAAACACCATATATTTT
size: many; D: NA; V: TRBV7-9; J: TRBJ1-6; CDR3: CASSSEGLSMSPLHF; DNA: TGTGCCAGCAGCTCCGAGGGACTGAGTATGTCACCCCTCCACTTT
size: few; D: NA; V: TRBV27; J: TRBJ1-3; CDR3: CASSSLGPIFGNTIYF; DNA: TGTGCCAGCAGTTCACTAGGGCCAATCTTTGGAAACACCATATATTTT
size: many; D: NA; V: TRBV14; J: TRBJ2-3; CDR3: CASSQSSTQYF; DNA: TGTGCCAGCAGCCAGAGCTCTACGCAGTATTTT
size: NA; D: TRBD2; V: TRBV2; J: TRBJ2-1; CDR3: CASSVVGGPNEQFF; DNA: TGTGCCAGCAGTGTGGTGGGAGGGCCCAATGAGCAGTTCTTC
size: NA; D: NA; V: TRBV11-2; J: TRBJ2-5; CDR3: CASSLAGVKTQYF; DNA: TGTGCCAGCAGCTTAGCAGGGGTGAAGACCCAGTACTTC
size: NA; D: NA; V: TRBV11-1; J: TRBJ2-3; CDR3: CASSFRGRNTDTQYF; DNA: TGTGCCAGCAGCTTCCGCGGGCGGAACACAGATACGCAGTATTTT
size: many; D: NA; V: TRBV9; J: TRBJ2-7; CDR3: CASSGLAANGEQYF; DNA: TGTGCCAGCAGCGGCTTGGCGGCCAATGGCGAGCAGTACTTC
size: many; D: NA; V: TRBV7-8; J: TRBJ1-2; CDR3: CASSRTDYGYTF; DNA: TGTGCCAGCAGCCGGACAGACTATGGCTACACCTTC
size: once; D: NA; V: TRBV7-9; J: TRBJ2-5; CDR3: CASSLVIGPQETQYF; DNA: TGTGCCAGCAGCTTAGTAATCGGACCTCAGGAGACCCAGTACTTC